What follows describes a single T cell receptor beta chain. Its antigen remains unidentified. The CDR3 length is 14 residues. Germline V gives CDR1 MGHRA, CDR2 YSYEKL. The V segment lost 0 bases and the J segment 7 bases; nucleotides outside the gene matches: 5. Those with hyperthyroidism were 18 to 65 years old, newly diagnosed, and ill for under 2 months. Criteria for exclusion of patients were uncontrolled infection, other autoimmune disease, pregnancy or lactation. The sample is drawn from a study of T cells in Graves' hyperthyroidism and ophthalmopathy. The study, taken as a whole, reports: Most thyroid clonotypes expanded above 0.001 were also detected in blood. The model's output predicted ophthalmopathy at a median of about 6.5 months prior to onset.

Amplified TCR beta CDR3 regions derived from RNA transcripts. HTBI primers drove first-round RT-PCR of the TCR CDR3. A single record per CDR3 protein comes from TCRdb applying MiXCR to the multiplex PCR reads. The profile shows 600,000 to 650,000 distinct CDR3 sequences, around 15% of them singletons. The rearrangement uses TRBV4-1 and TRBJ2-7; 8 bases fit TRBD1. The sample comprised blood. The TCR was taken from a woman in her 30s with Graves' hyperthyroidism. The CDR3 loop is CASSQDPTGVEQYF. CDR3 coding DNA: TGCGCCAGCAGCCAAGATCCGACAGGGGTTGAGCAGTACTTC.